Each of the 21 T cell receptor beta chains below was sequenced from the same sample in a study of sequential checkpoint blockade in melanoma. This sample's treatment: randomized to nivolumab then ipilimumab (arm A) or the reverse (arm B). TCRdb's copy holds only in-frame clones and misses some; the assay was immunoSEQ multiplex PCR. Counted here are 17,000 or so clones, roughly 71% occurring once; the ten biggest clones make up approximately 10%. The starting material was CD8+ T cells sorted from blood (inferred from file names), obtained from a patient given nivolumab and ipilimumab in sequence. The receptor set was obtained from a human donor with melanoma.

This sequence joins TRBV27 and TRBJ2-5, with a possible D match to TRBD1 (5 bases). This CDR3 comprises 15 residues. V shed 5 bases and J shed 2 bases, with 15 bases lying between them. Germline V CDR1 and CDR2: MNHEY, SMNVEV (reference sequence). The CDR3 DNA sequence: TGTGCCAGCAGTCCGACCCGACAGCTTCAAGAGACCCAGTACTTC. It yields the protein CASSPTRQLQETQYF.

A few counts support this clone. The chain links TRBV5-1 to TRBJ1-2; 7 positions agree with TRBD1. Germline loops: CDR1 SGHRS, CDR2 YFSETQ. The V and J ends lost 3 bases and 8 bases, in that order; junction bases with no gene match: 13. The CDR3 has 15 amino acids. The CDR3 nucleotides are TGCGCCAGCAGCTCAATAGGGGGCGTCCATTGGGGCTACACCTTC. It is translated as CASSSIGGVHWGYTF. Using reference TRBV5-1 and TRBJ1-2 for the parts outside the CDR3, the full variable domain is KAGVTQTPRYLIKTRGQQVTLSCSPISGHRSVSWYQQTPGQGLQFLFEYFSETQRNKGNFPGRFSGRQFSNSRSEMNVSTLELGDSALYLCASSSIGGVHWGYTFGSGTRLTVV.

V and J are TRBV9 and TRBJ2-2, with D perhaps TRBD2 (7 bases). This CDR3 contains 17 residues. The germline CDR1 and CDR2 sequences are SGDLS and YYNGEE. The V and J ends lost 3 bases and 6 bases respectively, with 21 bases between them. The CDR3 nucleotides are TGTGCCAGCAGCGCTTACCCCGGGGGGCTAGCATCCGGGGAGCTGTTTTTT. Translating gives CASSAYPGGLASGELFF. The complete variable domain, with remaining parts taken from reference TRBV9 and TRBJ2-2, reads DSGVTQTPKHLITATGQRVTLRCSPRSGDLSVYWYQQSLDQGLQFLIQYYNGEERAKGNILERFSAQQFPDLHSELNLSSLELGDSALYFCASSAYPGGLASGELFFGEGSRLTVL.

Regarding this clone: One base separates it from a far larger clone, so it is likely a read error. The sample holds other DNA sequences that translate to the same CDR3. The chain carries TRBV5-1 and TRBJ2-1; D call uncertain. This CDR3 contains 15 residues. CDR1 is SGHRS, CDR2 YFSETQ, per germline. CDR3 coding DNA: TGCGCCAGTAGCTCCCGCGAGAGCTCCTACAATGAGCAGTTCTTC. Protein sequence: CASSSRESSYNEQFF.

J is TRBJ2-7 and V is TRBV5-1; weak D call: TRBD1 (5 bases). The CDR3 is 16 residues long. Germline values: CDR1 SGHRS, CDR2 YFSETQ. Trimming removed 0 bases from V and 3 bases from J, with 16 bases in between. The CDR3 DNA follows: TGCGCCAGCAGCTTGGGTTGGCTTCAAGGGGTCTACGAGCAGTACTTC. Translation gives CASSLGWLQGVYEQYF.

The gene calls are TRBV5-1 and TRBJ1-4, with 11 bases identical to TRBD1. The J segment lost 4 bases and the V segment lost 1 base, leaving 6 bases of the junction unmatched. Germline V gives CDR1 SGHRS, CDR2 YFSETQ. The CDR3 length is 17 residues. Here the CDR3 DNA reads TGCGCCAGCAGCTTGAGGGACAGGGGGGTAAGTAATGAAAAACTGTTTTTT. Protein: CASSLRDRGVSNEKLFF.

V is TRBV11-1 and J is TRBJ2-7, with 9 bases lining up with TRBD1. The CDR3 is made up of 16 amino acids. Germline V lookup: CDR1 SGHAT, CDR2 FQDESV (reference sequence). V lost 3 bases and J lost 1; bases outside the gene matches: 7. The DNA of the CDR3 is TGTGCCAGCAGCTTCATTCCGGGACAGGGATCCTACGAGCAGTACTTC. Translation: CASSFIPGQGSYEQYF.

Only one count was recorded for this clone. This sequence joins TRBV28 and TRBJ1-2; TRBD1 matches 10 bases. The germline gives CDR1 MDHEN, CDR2 SYDVKM. The CDR3 extends over 16 amino acids. With V trimmed by 6 bases and J by 3 bases, 10 bases remained unmatched. The CDR3 bases are TGTGCCAGCAGGCACTCCGGGACAGGGGCCGACTATGGCTACACCTTC. It yields the protein CASRHSGTGADYGYTF.

This rearrangement joins TRBV9 to TRBJ1-2; D unclear. Germline V lookup: CDR1 SGDLS, CDR2 YYNGEE. Trimming took 4 bases from V and 2 from J, leaving 18 bases between them. The CDR3 is 16 residues long. Written as DNA, the CDR3 is TGTGCCAGCAGCTTCAGCTTCCGGGAAAAGAACTATGGCTACACCTTC. This codes for CASSFSFREKNYGYTF.

The chain is built from TRBV4-3 and TRBJ2-2; weak D call: TRBD2 (5 bases). The germline V gene encodes CDR1 LGHNA and CDR2 YSLEER. V lost 0 bases and J lost 0, with 5 bases in between. The CDR3 is made up of 15 amino acids. CDR3 nucleotides: TGCGCCAGCAGCCAAGAGCGGGCGAACACCGGGGAGCTGTTTTTT. Translation gives CASSQERANTGELFF.

The chain recombines TRBV10-3 with TRBJ2-3, with 12 bases that match TRBD2. This CDR3 is 16 amino acids long. V lost 4 bases, J lost 7 bases, and 9 bases stayed unmatched. Germline assignment: CDR1 ENHRY and CDR2 SYGVKD. DNA for the CDR3: TGTGCCATCAGTGTGACTAGCGGGAGTGGGGTAAATACGCAGTATTTT. Amino acid sequence: CAISVTSGSGVNTQYF.

V gene TRBV10-2 combines with J gene TRBJ2-5; 14 bases are a match to TRBD2. Germline V gene data show CDR1 as WSHSY and CDR2 as SAAADI. The CDR3 runs 18 residues. After removal of 4 bases from V and 0 bases from J, the junction contained 7 bases not matched to a gene. The DNA of the CDR3 is TGCGCCAGCAGTGGGGGGACTAGCGGGGGACCGTACCAAGAGACCCAGTACTTC. This codes for CASSGGTSGGPYQETQYF.

This sequence joins TRBV5-1 and TRBJ2-3; 8 bases line up with TRBD1. The germline gives CDR1 SGHRS, CDR2 YFSETQ. Trimming cost V 6 bases and J 5 bases; bases outside gene matches: 5. The CDR3 is 13 residues long. CDR3 protein: CASTPGGIDTQYF. In DNA form, the CDR3 reads TGCGCCAGCACCCCAGGGGGCATAGATACGCAGTATTTT.

The CDR3 loop reads CASSSRLAGRSTLDTQYF. The CDR3 region has the DNA TGCGCCAGCAGCAGTAGACTAGCGGGGCGTTCTACTTTAGATACGCAGTATTTT. V usage is TRBV5-1 and J usage is TRBJ2-3, with 11 bases aligning to TRBD2. There are 18 residues in the CDR3. CDR1 is SGHRS and CDR2 is YFSETQ in the germline V gene. V lost 4 bases and J lost 5; bases outside the gene matches: 15.

This sequence joins TRBV14 and TRBJ2-1; D unresolved. Trimming pared 0 bases from V and 8 bases from J, leaving 14 bases between. Germline V lookup: CDR1 SGHDN, CDR2 FVKESK. CDR3 length equals 15 residues. CDR3 loop: CASSQESVHPYEQFF. DNA of the CDR3: TGTGCCAGCAGCCAAGAGAGCGTCCATCCCTATGAGCAGTTCTTC. The entire variable domain, with the rest obtained from reference TRBV14 and TRBJ2-1, is as follows: EAGVTQFPSHSVIEKGQTVTLRCDPISGHDNLYWYRRVMGKEIKFLLHFVKESKQDESGMPNNRFLAERTGGTYSTLKVQPAELEDSGVYFCASSQESVHPYEQFFGPGTRLTVL.

This chain joins TRBV14 and TRBJ2-1; D ambiguous. Germline V gives CDR1 SGHDN, CDR2 FVKESK. CDR3 length: 16 amino acids. Trimming stripped 4 bases from V and 0 bases from J, with 13 bases between. The CDR3 region is CASSPLSSSSYNEQFF. The CDR3 nucleotides are TGTGCCAGCAGCCCCCTGAGTAGTAGCTCCTACAATGAGCAGTTCTTC.

The rearrangement uses TRBV7-9 and TRBJ2-7, with D possibly TRBD1 on 5 matching bases. The germline V gene has CDR1 SEHNR and CDR2 FQNEAQ (reference sequence). V lost 1 base and J lost 9, with 7 bases in between. The CDR3 spans 11 residues. Here the CDR3 reads CASSLGGAQYF. CDR3 coding DNA: TGTGCCAGCAGCTTAGGTGGGGCGCAGTACTTC.

The V gene is TRBV29-1, the J gene TRBJ1-1; D possibly corresponds to TRBD1 (5 bases). The germline CDR1 and CDR2 sequences are SQVTM and ANQGSEA. The CDR3 is 12 residues long. Trimming took 4 bases from V and 7 from J, leaving 13 bases between them. Written as DNA, the CDR3 is TGCAGCGTTGGCGGGGACGGGGGTGAAGCTTTCTTT. Protein product: CSVGGDGGEAFF.

The CDR3 DNA sequence: TGCAGCGTTTTACAGGAGAACACCGGGGAGCTGTTTTTT. It translates to CSVLQENTGELFF. V gene TRBV29-1 combines with J gene TRBJ2-2, with D tentatively TRBD1 (5 bases). V dropped 5 bases and J dropped 1 base, with 8 bases sitting between them. CDR1 is SQVTM, CDR2 ANQGSEA, per germline. The CDR3 has 13 amino acids.

The rearrangement uses TRBV6-6 and TRBJ2-1, with 13 bases identical to TRBD2. Germline V lookup: CDR1 MNHNY, CDR2 SVGAGI (reference sequence). The CDR3 extends over 14 amino acids. With V trimmed by 6 bases and J by 9 bases, 5 bases remained unmatched. For the CDR3, the DNA is TGTGCCAGCAGAGGGACTAGCGGGAATCTTGAGCAGTTCTTC. The encoded protein is CASRGTSGNLEQFF.

The chain uses TRBV7-9 and TRBJ2-7, with TRBD2 identical over 7 bases. The germline CDR1 and CDR2 sequences are SEHNR and FQNEAQ (reference sequence). CDR3 length: 13 residues. V lost 3 bases to trimming and J lost 3 bases; unmatched junction nucleotides: 2. CDR3 protein: CASSFSSGYEQYF. The CDR3 coding sequence is TGTGCCAGCAGCTTCTCTAGCGGCTACGAGCAGTACTTC.